These 6 T cell receptor beta chains were all obtained from the same sample, sequenced in a study of Tregs in tolerant kidney transplant recipients. Profiled with immunoSEQ multiplex PCR; TCRdb holds only in-frame clones, not every one. The table includes about 83,000 clones, less than 98% detected once. The sample was CD4+ T cells from blood, taken before the transplant. These receptors were collected from a human donor who received a combined kidney and bone marrow transplant.

The J gene is TRBJ1-4, the V gene TRBV7-9, with D possibly matching TRBD1 (5 bases). Germline V gene data show CDR1 as SEHNR and CDR2 as FQNEAQ (reference sequence). V gave up 8 bases and J gave up 2 bases, with 21 bases separating them. The CDR3 is 17 amino acids. The DNA for the CDR3 is TGTGCCAGCCGCGGGGTGGGGGATCAACCGACTAATGAAAAACTGTTTTTT. It specifies CASRGVGDQPTNEKLFF.

The rearrangement joins TRBV11-3 to TRBJ2-2; a weak D match, TRBD1 (5 bases). The CDR3 extends over 13 amino acids. The V end was cut by 5 bases, the J end by 8 bases, with 12 bases between. Looked up from germline, CDR1 is SGHNT and CDR2 is YENEEA. The CDR3 sequence is CASSTIREGELFF. The CDR3 nucleotides read TGTGCCAGCAGCACGATCAGGGAAGGGGAGCTGTTTTTT.

The chain has TRBV19 and TRBJ2-1; perhaps TRBD2 as D (6 bases). The CDR3 covers 18 residues. V was clipped by 5 bases and J by 1 base, with 21 bases between them. Germline values: CDR1 LNHDA, CDR2 SQIVND (reference sequence). The CDR3 reads CASSLGRRREWSYNEQFF. CDR3 DNA: TGTGCCAGTAGTCTTGGGCGTAGGAGGGAGTGGTCCTACAATGAGCAGTTCTTC.

This clone was detected once. V and J are TRBV2 and TRBJ2-3; the match to TRBD2 covers 10 bases. With V trimmed by 5 bases and J by 1 base, 3 bases remained unmatched. The CDR3 contains 15 residues. CDR1 is SNHLY and CDR2 is FYNNEI in the germline V gene. This chain's CDR3 is CASSPTSGGTDTQYF. The CDR3 DNA follows: TGTGCCAGCAGTCCAACTAGCGGGGGCACAGATACGCAGTATTTT.

In DNA, the CDR3 is TGTGCCAGCAGCTTAGCGCGTACCTACGAGCAGTACTTC. Encoded protein: CASSLARTYEQYF. This chain connects TRBV7-2 to TRBJ2-7; D is unclear. V was shortened by 0 bases and J by 2 bases, with 5 bases between the two germline ends. The CDR3 is 13 amino acids. Germline V gene data show CDR1 as SGHTA and CDR2 as FQGNSA.

V is TRBV4-1 and J is TRBJ2-5; 12 nucleotides line up with TRBD1. TRBJ2-7 explains the end of the DNA better; the J call may be wrong. This CDR3 comprises 15 residues. CDR1 and CDR2 (germline): MGHRA, YSYEKL. CDR3 residues: CASSQEGQGAYEQYF. Here the CDR3 DNA reads TGCGCCAGCAGCCAAGAGGGACAGGGGGCTTACGAGCAGTACTTC.